This TCR beta chain came from a study of T cells in Graves' hyperthyroidism and ophthalmopathy. V was clipped by 5 bases and J by 6 bases; unmatched bases: 18. This CDR3 is built from 18 residues. This clonotype was counted at least ten times. No antigen is known for it. Using RNA transcripts as the source, TCR beta CDR3 regions were amplified. A set of HTBI primers served as the primers for a first-round RT-PCR of the TCR CDR3. One entry per CDR3 protein results from TCRdb running MiXCR on the multiplex PCR reads. The sample comprises 550,000 to 600,000 distinct CDR3 sequences, about 45% of which are singletons, and 15% to 20% rests with the top ten. Study-wide results and limits: The model made its ophthalmopathy prediction, and onset followed a median approximately 6.5 months later.

The chain is built from TRBV12-3 or TRBV12-4 and TRBJ1-2; 10 positions match TRBD1. The sequence was collected from an adult woman with Graves' disease, either hyperthyroidism or ophthalmopathy (not recorded which). The sequencing input was peripheral blood or thyroid tissue (not recorded which). In DNA form, the CDR3 reads TGTGCCAGCAGTCCTTGGCCTCCGGGACAGGGGTATTTTGATGGCTACACCTTC. Translated: CASSPWPPGQGYFDGYTF.